Listed here are 9 T cell receptor beta chains from one sample, sequenced in a study of TIL therapy for anti-PD-1-resistant metastatic lung cancer. Time point denoted: pre-treatment sample, taken before nivolumab and TIL therapy. Sequencing used immunoSEQ v3. Profiled with immunoSEQ multiplex PCR; TCRdb holds only in-frame clones, not every one. The sample holds approximately 57,000 clones, 70% to 90% seen once. Sequenced here: blood, sampled at baseline. The receptors come from a person between 25 and 80 years old with non-small cell lung cancer.

The CDR3 region is CASSQDSLGGGGTEAFF. In DNA, the CDR3 is TGCGCCAGCAGCCAAGATAGCTTGGGGGGGGGCGGTACTGAAGCTTTCTTT. V and J are TRBV4-3 and TRBJ1-1; tentatively, D is TRBD1 (6 bases). The CDR3 is 17 amino acids. V lost 0 bases, J lost 5 bases, and 19 bases lay in between. The V gene's germline CDR1 is LGHNA and CDR2 YSLEER.

Details on this clone: At one end, the junction sequence differs from germline, possibly due to a read error. The chain has TRBV18 and TRBJ2-2; TRBD1 matches at 9 bases. The CDR3 runs to 15 residues. Per germline, CDR1 KGHSH and CDR2 LQKENI. CDR3 amino acids: CASSPQGANTGELFF. The DNA of the CDR3 is TGTGCCAGCTCGCCACAGGGGGCTAACACCGGGGAGCTGTTTTTT.

The chain joins TRBV9 to TRBJ2-7; D is unclear. CDR1 SGDLS and CDR2 YYNGEE come from the germline V gene. This CDR3 has 13 residues. Trimming pared 3 bases from V and 7 bases from J, leaving 14 bases between. The CDR3 loop is CASSADVRSEQYF. The DNA for the CDR3 is TGTGCCAGCAGCGCCGATGTGAGGTCTGAGCAGTACTTC. The full variable domain, in which reference TRBV9 and TRBJ2-7 provide the parts outside the CDR3, is DSGVTQTPKHLITATGQRVTLRCSPRSGDLSVYWYQQSLDQGLQFLIQYYNGEERAKGNILERFSAQQFPDLHSELNLSSLELGDSALYFCASSADVRSEQYFGPGTRLTVT.

The V call is TRBV5-1, the J call TRBJ1-1; D is possibly TRBD1 (6 bases). Germline values: CDR1 SGHRS, CDR2 YFSETQ. The ends were cut back, 0 bases at V and 0 bases at J, with 15 bases in the middle. This CDR3 region has 17 residues. CDR3: CASSLGRGALMNTEAFF. CDR3 in DNA: TGCGCCAGCAGCTTGGGCCGGGGGGCTCTGATGAACACTGAAGCTTTCTTT.

This clone was found once. CDR3 region: CASTTRGRGVDTQYF. The CDR3 DNA reads TGTGCCAGCACCACAAGAGGTAGGGGGGTGGATACGCAGTATTTT. The chain carries TRBV2 and TRBJ2-3; D might be TRBD1 or TRBD2, each matching 6 bases. Germline CDR1 is SNHLY and CDR2 is FYNNEI. The CDR3 runs to 15 residues. The V end was cut by 7 bases, the J end by 6 bases, with 20 bases between.

This chain links TRBV28 with TRBJ1-2; D remains unclear. CDR1 and CDR2 (germline): MDHEN, SYDVKM. The germline V and J ends were trimmed by 5 bases and 1 base, with 8 bases remaining between them. This CDR3 contains 13 residues. The CDR3 coding sequence is TGTGCCAGCAGTCCGCCGGGTAACTATGGCTACACCTTC. Its protein is CASSPPGNYGYTF.

The chain has TRBV6-6 and TRBJ2-5; 7 bases are shared with TRBD1. The V gene's germline CDR1 is MNHNY and CDR2 SVGAGI (reference sequence). The junction had 6 bases not matched to a gene; V was cut back by 3 bases and J by 5 bases. The CDR3 length is 14 residues. CDR3 bases: TGTGCCAGCAGTTATAGGGACAGAGGGGAGACCCAGTACTTC. Its protein is CASSYRDRGETQYF.

V is TRBV11-2 and J is TRBJ2-5, with 9 bases fitting TRBD2. This CDR3 is built from 14 residues. V lost 4 bases, J lost 5 bases, and 5 bases stayed unmatched. Germline V gene data show CDR1 as SGHAT and CDR2 as FQNNGV. The CDR3 DNA is TGTGCCAGCAGCTCCTCGCGGGGGGGCGAGACCCAGTACTTC. This codes for CASSSSRGGETQYF.

The chain has TRBV12-1 and TRBJ2-1; no DNA check was done on the table's D call, TRBD2. TRBV12-1 is a pseudogene locus. CDR3 length equals 15 residues. The CDR3 sequence is CASNVGGGPNNEQFF. The CDR3, as DNA: TGTGCCAGCAACGTAGGGGGGGGGCCGAACAATGAGCAGTTCTTC.